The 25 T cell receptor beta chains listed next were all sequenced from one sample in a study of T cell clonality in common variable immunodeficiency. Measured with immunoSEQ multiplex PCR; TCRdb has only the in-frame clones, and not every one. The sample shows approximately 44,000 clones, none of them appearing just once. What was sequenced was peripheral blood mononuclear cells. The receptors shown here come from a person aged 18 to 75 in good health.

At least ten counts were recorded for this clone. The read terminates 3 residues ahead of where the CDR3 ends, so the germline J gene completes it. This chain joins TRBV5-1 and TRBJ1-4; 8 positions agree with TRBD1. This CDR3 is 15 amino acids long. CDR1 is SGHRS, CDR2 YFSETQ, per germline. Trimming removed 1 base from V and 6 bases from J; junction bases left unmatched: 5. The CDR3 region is CASSLTSGGDEKLFF. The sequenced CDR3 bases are TGCGCCAGCAGCTTGACTTCAGGGGGCGATGAAAAA.

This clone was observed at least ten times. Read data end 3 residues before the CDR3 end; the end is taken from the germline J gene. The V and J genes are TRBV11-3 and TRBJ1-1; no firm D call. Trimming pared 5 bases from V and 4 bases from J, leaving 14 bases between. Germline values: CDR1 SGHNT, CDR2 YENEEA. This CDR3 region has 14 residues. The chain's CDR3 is CASSPTAASTEAFF. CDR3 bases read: TGTGCCAGCAGCCCAACCGCCGCCAGCACTGAA.

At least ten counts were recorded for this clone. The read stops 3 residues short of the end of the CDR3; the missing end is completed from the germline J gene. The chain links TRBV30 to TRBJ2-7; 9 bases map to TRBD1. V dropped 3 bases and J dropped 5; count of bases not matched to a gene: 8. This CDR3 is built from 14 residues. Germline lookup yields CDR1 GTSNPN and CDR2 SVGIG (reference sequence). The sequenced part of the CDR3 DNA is TGTGCCTGGAGGAGACGGGACAGGGCGAACGAG. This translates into CAWRRRDRANE. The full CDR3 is CAWRRRDRANEQYF.

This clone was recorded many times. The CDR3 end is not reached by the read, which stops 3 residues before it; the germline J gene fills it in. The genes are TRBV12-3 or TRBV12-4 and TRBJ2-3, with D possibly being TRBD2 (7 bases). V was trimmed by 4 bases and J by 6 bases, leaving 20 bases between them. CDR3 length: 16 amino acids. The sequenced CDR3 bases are TGTGCCAGCAGTTGGGCGGGTAGGGGGGGGGCGGATACG. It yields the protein CASSWAGRGGADT. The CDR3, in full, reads CASSWAGRGGADTQYF.

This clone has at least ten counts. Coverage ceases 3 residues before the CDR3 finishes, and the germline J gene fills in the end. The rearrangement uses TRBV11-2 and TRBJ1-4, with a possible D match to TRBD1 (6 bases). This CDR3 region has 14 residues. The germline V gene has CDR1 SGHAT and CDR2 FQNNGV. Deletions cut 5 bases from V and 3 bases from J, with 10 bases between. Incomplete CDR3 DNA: TGTGCCAGCAGCATAACAGGGTCTAATGAAAAA. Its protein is CASSITGSNEK. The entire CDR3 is CASSITGSNEKLFF.

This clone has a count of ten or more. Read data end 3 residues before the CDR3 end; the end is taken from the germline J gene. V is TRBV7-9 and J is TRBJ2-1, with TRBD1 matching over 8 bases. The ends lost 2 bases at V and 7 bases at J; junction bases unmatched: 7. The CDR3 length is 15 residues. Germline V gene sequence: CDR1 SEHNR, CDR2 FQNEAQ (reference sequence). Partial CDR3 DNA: TGTGCCAGCAGCTTAAGCAGGGGGCTAGGGAATGAG. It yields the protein CASSLSRGLGNE. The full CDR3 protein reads CASSLSRGLGNEQFF.

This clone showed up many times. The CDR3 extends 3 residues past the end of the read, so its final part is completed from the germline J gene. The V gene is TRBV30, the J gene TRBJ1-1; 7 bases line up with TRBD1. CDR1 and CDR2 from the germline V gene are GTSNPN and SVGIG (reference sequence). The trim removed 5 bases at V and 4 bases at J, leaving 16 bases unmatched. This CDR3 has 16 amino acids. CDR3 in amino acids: CAWFWGQQNFLTEAFF. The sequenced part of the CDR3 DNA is TGTGCCTGGTTTTGGGGACAGCAGAATTTTCTCACTGAA.

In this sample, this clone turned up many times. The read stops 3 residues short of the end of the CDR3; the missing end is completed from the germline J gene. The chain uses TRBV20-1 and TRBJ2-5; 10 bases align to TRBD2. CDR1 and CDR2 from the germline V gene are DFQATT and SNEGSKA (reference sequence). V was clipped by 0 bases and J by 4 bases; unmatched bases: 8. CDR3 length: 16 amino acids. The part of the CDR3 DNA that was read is TGCAGTGCTAGAGATTCCACTAGCGGGGAAAGAGAGACC. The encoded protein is CSARDSTSGERET. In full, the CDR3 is CSARDSTSGERETQYF.

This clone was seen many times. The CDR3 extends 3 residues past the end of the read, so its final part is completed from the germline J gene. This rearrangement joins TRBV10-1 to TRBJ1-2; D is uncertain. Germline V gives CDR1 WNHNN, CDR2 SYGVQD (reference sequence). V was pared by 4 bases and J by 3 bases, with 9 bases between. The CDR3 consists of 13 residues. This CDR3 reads CASSARLDYGYTF. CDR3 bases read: TGCGCCAGCAGTGCAAGACTGGACTATGGC.

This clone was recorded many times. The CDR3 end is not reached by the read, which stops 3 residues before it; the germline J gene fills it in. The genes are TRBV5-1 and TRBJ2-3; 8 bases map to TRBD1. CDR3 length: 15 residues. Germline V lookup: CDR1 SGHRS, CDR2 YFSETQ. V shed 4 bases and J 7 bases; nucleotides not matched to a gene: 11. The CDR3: CASSKAGTGGNTQYF. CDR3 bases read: TGCGCCAGCAGCAAAGCAGGGACAGGCGGGAATACG.

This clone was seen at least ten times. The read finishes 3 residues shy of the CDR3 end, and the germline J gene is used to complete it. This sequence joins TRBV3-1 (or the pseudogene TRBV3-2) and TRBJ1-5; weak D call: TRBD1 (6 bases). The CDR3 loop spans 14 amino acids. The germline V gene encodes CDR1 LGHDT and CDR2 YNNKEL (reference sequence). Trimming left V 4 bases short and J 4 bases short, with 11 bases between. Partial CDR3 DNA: TGTGCCAGCAGCCCGAAACAGGGAAATCAGCCC. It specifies CASSPKQGNQP. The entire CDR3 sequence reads CASSPKQGNQPQHF.

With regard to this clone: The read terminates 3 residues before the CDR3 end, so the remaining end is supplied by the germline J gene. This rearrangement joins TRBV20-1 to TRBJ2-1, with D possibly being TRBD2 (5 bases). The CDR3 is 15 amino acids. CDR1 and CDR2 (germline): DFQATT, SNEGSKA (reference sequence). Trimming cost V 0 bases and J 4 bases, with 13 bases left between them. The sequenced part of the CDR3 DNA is TGCAGTGCTAGAGATTTCGTTGCGGGTTACAATGAG. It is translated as CSARDFVAGYNE. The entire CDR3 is CSARDFVAGYNEQFF.

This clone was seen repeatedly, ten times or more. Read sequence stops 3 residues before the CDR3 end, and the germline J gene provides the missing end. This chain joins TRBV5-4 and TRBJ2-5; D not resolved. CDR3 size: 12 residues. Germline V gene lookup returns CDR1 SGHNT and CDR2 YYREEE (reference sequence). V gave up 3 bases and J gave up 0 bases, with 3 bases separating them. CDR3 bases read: TGTGCCAGCAGCTCGTACCAAGAGACC. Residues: CASSSYQET. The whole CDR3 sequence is CASSSYQETQYF.

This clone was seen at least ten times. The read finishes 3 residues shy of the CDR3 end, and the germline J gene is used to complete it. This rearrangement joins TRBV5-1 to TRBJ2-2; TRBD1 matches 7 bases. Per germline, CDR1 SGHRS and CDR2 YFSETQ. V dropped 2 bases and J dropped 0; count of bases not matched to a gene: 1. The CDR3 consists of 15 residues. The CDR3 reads CASSFQGANTGELFF. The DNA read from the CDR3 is TGCGCCAGCAGCTTTCAGGGGGCGAACACCGGGGAG.

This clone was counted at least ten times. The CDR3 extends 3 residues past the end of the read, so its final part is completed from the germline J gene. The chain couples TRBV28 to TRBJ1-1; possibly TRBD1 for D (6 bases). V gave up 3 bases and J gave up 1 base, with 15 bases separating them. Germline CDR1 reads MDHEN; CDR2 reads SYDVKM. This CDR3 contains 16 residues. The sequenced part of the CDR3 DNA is TGTGCCAGCAGTTTTAGGACAGCAGACTCGAACACTGAA. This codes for CASSFRTADSNTE. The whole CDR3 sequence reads CASSFRTADSNTEAFF.

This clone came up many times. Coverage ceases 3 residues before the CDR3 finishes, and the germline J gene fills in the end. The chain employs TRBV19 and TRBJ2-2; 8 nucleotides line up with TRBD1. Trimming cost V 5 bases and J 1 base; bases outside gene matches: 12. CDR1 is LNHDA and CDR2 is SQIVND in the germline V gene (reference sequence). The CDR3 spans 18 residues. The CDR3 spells CASSSPPRGQGNTGELFF. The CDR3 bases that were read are TGTGCCAGTAGTTCCCCCCCCCGAGGACAGGGGAACACCGGGGAG. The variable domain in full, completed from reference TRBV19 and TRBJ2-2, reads DGGITQSPKYLFRKEGQNVTLSCEQNLNHDAMYWYRQDPGQGLRLIYYSQIVNDFQKGDIAEGYSVSREKKESFPLTVTSAQKNPTAFYLCASSSPPRGQGNTGELFFGEGSRLTVL.

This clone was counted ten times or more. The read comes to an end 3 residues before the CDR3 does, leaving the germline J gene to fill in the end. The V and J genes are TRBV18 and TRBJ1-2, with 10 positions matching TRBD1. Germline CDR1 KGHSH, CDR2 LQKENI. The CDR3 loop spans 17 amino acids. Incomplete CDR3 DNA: TGTGCCAGCTCACCAGCAAACTCCGGGACAGGGGCGCGGGGC. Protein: CASSPANSGTGARG. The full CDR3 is CASSPANSGTGARGYTF. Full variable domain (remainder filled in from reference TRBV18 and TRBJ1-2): NAGVMQNPRHLVRRRGQEARLRCSPMKGHSHVYWYRQLPEEGLKFMVYLQKENIIDESGMPKERFSAEFPKEGPSILRIQQVVRGDSAAYFCASSPANSGTGARGYTFGSGTRLTVV.

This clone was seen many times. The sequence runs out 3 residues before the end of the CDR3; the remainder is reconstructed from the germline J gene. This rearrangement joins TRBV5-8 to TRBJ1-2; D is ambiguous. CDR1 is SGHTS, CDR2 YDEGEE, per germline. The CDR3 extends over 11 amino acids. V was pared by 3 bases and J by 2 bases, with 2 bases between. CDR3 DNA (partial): TGTGCCAGCAGCTCGAACTATGGC. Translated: CASSSNYG. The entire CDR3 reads CASSSNYGYTF.

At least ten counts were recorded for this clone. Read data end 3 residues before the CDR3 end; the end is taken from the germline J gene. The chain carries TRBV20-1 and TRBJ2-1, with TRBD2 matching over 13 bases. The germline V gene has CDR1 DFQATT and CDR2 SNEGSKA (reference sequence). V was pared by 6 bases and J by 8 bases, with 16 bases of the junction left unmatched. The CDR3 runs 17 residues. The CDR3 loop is CSASGLAGFILCDEQFF. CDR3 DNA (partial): TGCAGTGCATCGGGACTAGCGGGATTTATCCTCTGCGATGAG.

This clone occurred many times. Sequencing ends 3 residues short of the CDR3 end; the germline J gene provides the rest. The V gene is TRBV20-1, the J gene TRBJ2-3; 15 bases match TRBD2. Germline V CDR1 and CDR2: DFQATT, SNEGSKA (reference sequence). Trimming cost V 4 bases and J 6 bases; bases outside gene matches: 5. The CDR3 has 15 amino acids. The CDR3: CSATVGTSGRDTQYF. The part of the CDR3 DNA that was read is TGCAGTGCTACCGTAGGGACTAGCGGGAGGGATACG.

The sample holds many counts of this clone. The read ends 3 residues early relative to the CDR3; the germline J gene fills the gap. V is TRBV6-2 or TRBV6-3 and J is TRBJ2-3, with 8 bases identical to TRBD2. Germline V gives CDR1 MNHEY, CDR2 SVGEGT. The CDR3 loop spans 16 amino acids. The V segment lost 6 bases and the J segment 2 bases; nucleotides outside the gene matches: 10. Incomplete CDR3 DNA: TGTGCCAGCAGCTATACGGGGGGGCGGAACACAGATACG. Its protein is CASSYTGGRNTDT. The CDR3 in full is CASSYTGGRNTDTQYF.

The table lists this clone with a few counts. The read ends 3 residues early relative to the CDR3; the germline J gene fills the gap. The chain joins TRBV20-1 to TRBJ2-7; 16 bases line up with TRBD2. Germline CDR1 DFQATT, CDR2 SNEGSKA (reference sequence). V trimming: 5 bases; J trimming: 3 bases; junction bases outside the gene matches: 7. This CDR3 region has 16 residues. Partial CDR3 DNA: TGCAGTGCTCCGGGACTAGCGGGGGGGCAGGGCTACGAG. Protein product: CSAPGLAGGQGYE. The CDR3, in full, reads CSAPGLAGGQGYEQYF.

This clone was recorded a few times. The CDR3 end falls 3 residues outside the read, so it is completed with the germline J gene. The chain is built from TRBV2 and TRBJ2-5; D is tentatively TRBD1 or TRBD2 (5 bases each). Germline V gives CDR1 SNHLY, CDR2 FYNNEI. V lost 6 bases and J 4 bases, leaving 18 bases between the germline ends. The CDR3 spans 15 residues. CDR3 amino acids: CASRRGDQGAETQYF. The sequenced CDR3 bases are TGTGCCAGCAGGAGGGGCGATCAAGGGGCAGAGACC. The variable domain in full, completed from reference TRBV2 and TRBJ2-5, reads EPEVTQTPSHQVTQMGQEVILRCVPISNHLYFYWYRQILGQKVEFLVSFYNNEISEKSEIFDDQFSVERPDGSNFTLKIRSTKLEDSAMYFCASRRGDQGAETQYFGPGTRLLVL.

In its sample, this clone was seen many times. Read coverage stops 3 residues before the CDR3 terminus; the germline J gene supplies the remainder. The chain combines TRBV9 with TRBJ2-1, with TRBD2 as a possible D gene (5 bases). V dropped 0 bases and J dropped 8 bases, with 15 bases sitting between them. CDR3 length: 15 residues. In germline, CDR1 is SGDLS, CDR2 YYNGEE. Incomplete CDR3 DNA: TGTGCCAGCAGCGTAGCGTCCTGGCTCGGGGATGAG. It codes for CASSVASWLGDE. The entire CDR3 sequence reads CASSVASWLGDEQFF.

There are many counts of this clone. CDR3 sequence: CASSFRASGYNEQFF. The CDR3 DNA, read in part, is TGTGCCAGCAGCTTTAGGGCTAGCGGTTACAATGAG. The chain recombines TRBV5-6 with TRBJ2-1; 7 bases match TRBD2. The CDR3 goes on 3 residues after the read ends, and that part is filled in from the germline J gene. The CDR3 has 15 residues. Germline CDR1 is SGHDT and CDR2 is YYEEEE. With V trimmed by 2 bases and J by 4 bases, 6 bases remained unmatched.